This section outlines one T cell receptor (beta chain) sequence together with its context. Its target is unknown. Alongside a J-beta primer mix, a sample-barcoded 5' primer served in a second PCR lasting about 7 to 12 cycles. Each cDNA molecule was tagged by a template-switch adaptor with 12 random nucleotides. TCRdb analysed the 5' RACE reads with MiXCR anew, one entry per CDR3 protein. This sample has approximately 1,000,000 distinct CDR3 sequences, with 40% to 50% found just once. This sample stems from a study of blood T cells in healthy people across ages. CDR1 is DFQATT, CDR2 SNEGSKA, per germline (reference sequence). The CDR3 has 13 residues. Trimming removed 7 bases at V and 0 bases at J, with 13 bases between. Findings and limits, study-wide: Naive T cell percentage by flow cytometry tracked strongly with beta diversity. Greater diversity and more naive CD4+ cells were seen in long-lived donors than in aged donors.

The sequence was obtained from a woman aged 60-75 years in good health. The chain recombines TRBV20-1 with TRBJ2-7, with D uncertain. Sequencing was performed on blood. In DNA form, the CDR3 reads TGCAGTGGGTGTGGCAGGACCTCCTACGAGCAGTACTTC. It encodes CSGCGRTSYEQYF.